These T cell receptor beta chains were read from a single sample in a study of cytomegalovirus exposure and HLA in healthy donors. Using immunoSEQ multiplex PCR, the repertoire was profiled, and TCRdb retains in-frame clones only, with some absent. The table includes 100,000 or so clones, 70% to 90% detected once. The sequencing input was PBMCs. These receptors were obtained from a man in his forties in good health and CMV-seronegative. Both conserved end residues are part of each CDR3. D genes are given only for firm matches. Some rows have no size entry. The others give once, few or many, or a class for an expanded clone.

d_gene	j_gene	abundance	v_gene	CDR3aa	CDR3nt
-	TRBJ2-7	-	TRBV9	CASSRGPGGHSYEQYF	TGTGCCAGCAGCAGGGGACCGGGGGGACACTCCTACGAGCAGTACTTC
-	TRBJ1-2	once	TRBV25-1	CASSQGANGYTF	TGTGCCAGCAGTCAAGGGGCGAATGGCTACACCTTC
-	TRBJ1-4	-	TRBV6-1	CASRSVWGEEKLFF	TGTGCCAGCAGAAGTGTCTGGGGAGAGGAAAAACTGTTTTTT
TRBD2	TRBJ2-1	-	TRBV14	CASSSRGGPLGEQFF	TGTGCCAGCAGCTCCCGGGGGGGACCTCTCGGTGAGCAGTTCTTC
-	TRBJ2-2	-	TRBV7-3	CASSSPPGYTGELFF	TGTGCCAGCAGCTCCCCTCCGGGGTACACCGGGGAGCTGTTTTTT
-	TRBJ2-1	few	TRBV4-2	CASSLYNEQFF	TGTGCCAGCAGCCTATACAATGAGCAGTTCTTC
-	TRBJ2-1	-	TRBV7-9	CASSSTRNNEQFF	TGTGCCAGCAGCTCGACAAGAAACAATGAGCAGTTCTTC
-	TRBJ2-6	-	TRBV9	CASSVSAGLNQGANVLTF	TGTGCCAGCAGCGTAAGTGCAGGCCTAAACCAGGGGGCCAACGTCCTGACTTTC
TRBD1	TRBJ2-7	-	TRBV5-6	CASSLVGQGDSNEQYF	TGTGCCAGCAGCTTGGTAGGACAGGGGGATAGCAACGAGCAGTACTTC
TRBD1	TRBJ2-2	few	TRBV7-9	CASSLPDREATGELFF	TGTGCCAGCAGCTTACCGGACAGGGAGGCGACCGGGGAGCTGTTTTTT
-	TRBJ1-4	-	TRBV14	CASSPWGSNEKLFF	TGTGCCAGCAGCCCTTGGGGCAGTAATGAAAAACTGTTTTTT
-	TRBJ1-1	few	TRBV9	CASSVGGMAGVLHTEAFF	TGTGCCAGCAGCGTAGGGGGTATGGCAGGGGTGCTGCACACTGAAGCTTTCTTT
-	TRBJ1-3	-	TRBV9	CASSPWGGLSRVENTIYF	TGTGCCAGCAGCCCGTGGGGTGGTCTTTCCAGGGTTGAAAACACCATATATTTT
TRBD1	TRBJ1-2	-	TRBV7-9	CSSSLSTGAYGYTF	TGTTCCAGCAGCCTCTCGACAGGGGCCTATGGCTACACCTTC
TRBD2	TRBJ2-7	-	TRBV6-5	CASSYREGTYEQYF	TGTGCCAGCAGTTACCGGGAGGGGACCTACGAGCAGTACTTC
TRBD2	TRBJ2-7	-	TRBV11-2	CASSPASGTYEQYF	TGTGCCAGCAGCCCTGCTAGCGGAACCTACGAGCAGTACTTC
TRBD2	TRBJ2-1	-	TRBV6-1	CASSLLAGSNEQFF	TGTGCCAGCAGCTTACTAGCGGGGAGCAATGAGCAGTTCTTC
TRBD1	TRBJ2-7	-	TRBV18	CASSPAPGQSYEQYF	TGTGCCAGCTCACCAGCTCCGGGACAGTCCTACGAGCAGTACTTC
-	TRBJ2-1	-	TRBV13	CASSLRGLAGRDEQFF	TGTGCCAGCAGCCTACGAGGACTCGCGGGTAGGGATGAGCAGTTCTTC